The 6 T cell receptor beta chains given below trace back to one sample, sequenced in a study of human T cells and chemical hapten exposure. The sample's time point: pre-sensitization, week 0. Treatment denoted: therapeutic diphenylcyclopropenone sensitization with weekly scalp DPC. MiXCR, applied by TCRdb to the RACE reads, yields one record per CDR3 protein. There are 35,000 to 50,000 distinct CDR3 sequences in the sample; around 12% occur only once, and under 7.5% lies in the top ten. The source material was whole blood, sampled in connection with sensitization to the hapten diphenylcyclopropenone (DPC). The receptors come from a woman in her 30s with alopecia areata. Some clones in this sample may be carry-over from other donors' samples.

The table lists this clonotype with a few counts. The chain links TRBV14 to TRBJ1-6; D unclear. The V gene lost 4 bases and the J gene lost 8 bases, with 9 bases spanning the gap. The CDR3 spans 13 residues. CDR1 is SGHDN, CDR2 FVKESK, per germline. CDR3 loop: CASSLKTYSPLHF. The CDR3 nucleotides are TGTGCCAGCAGCCTCAAGACCTATTCACCCCTCCACTTT.

This rearrangement joins TRBV14 to TRBJ2-7; 9 nucleotides agree with TRBD1. Per the germline V gene, CDR1 is SGHDN and CDR2 is FVKESK. This CDR3 has 14 residues. With V trimmed by 3 bases and J by 8 bases, 8 bases remained unmatched. The CDR3 bases are TGTGCCAGCAGCCATAGCCCCGGGACAGGGAAGCAGTACTTC. It codes for CASSHSPGTGKQYF.

This clonotype occurred many times. This rearrangement joins TRBV6-5 to TRBJ2-5; no clear D gene. V shed 7 bases and J shed 0 bases, with 9 bases lying between them. Per germline, CDR1 MNHEY and CDR2 SVGAGI. The CDR3 totals 13 residues. The CDR3 loop reads CASTGTDQETQYF. The CDR3 bases are TGTGCCAGCACGGGTACGGACCAAGAGACCCAGTACTTC.

This clonotype was observed a handful of times. This chain links TRBV20-1 with TRBJ2-1; 11 nucleotides align to TRBD2. V shed 6 bases and J 9 bases; nucleotides not matched to a gene: 10. The CDR3 runs to 14 residues. CDR1 and CDR2 (germline): DFQATT, SNEGSKA (reference sequence). This chain's CDR3 is CSAPLAGGVGEQFF. CDR3 sequence (DNA): TGCAGTGCCCCTCTAGCGGGAGGAGTCGGTGAGCAGTTCTTC.

The V and J genes are TRBV6-6 and TRBJ1-1; 8 nucleotides match TRBD1. Looked up from germline, CDR1 is MNHNY and CDR2 is SVGAGI (reference sequence). This CDR3 spans 14 amino acids. J gave up 6 bases and V 2 bases, and 5 bases lay outside the gene matches. CDR3 sequence (DNA): TGTGCCAGCAGTTACAGCGACAGGGGCGCTGAAGCTTTCTTT. Its protein product is CASSYSDRGAEAFF.

This clonotype has ten or more counts. The CDR3 spells CAISTGPEQFF. CDR3 sequence (DNA): TGTGCCATCAGTACTGGGCCTGAGCAGTTCTTC. The chain recombines TRBV10-3 with TRBJ2-1, with no clear D. Trimming took 5 bases from V and 9 from J, leaving 8 bases between them. The CDR3 extends over 11 amino acids. Germline assignment: CDR1 ENHRY and CDR2 SYGVKD.